The sequence of this T cell receptor beta chain was determined in a study of blood T cell repertoires in COVID-19. Study details: Acute-phase and convalescent COVID-19 samples originated in the United States, Italy and Spain.

V lost 5 bases, J lost 2 bases, and 9 bases stayed unmatched. In germline, CDR1 is MRHNA, CDR2 SNTAGT. The CDR3 is 17 residues long. Original processing methods: Nucleated cell number was recorded as an estimate derived from reference gene primer amplification. Method: immunoSEQ multiplex PCR; TCRdb's copy keeps in-frame clones and lacks some. The V and J calls and clone size are taken from that table; D and trimming were inferred from the DNA. The repertoire consists of approximately 160,000 clones, with approximately 95% occurring once and the leading ten covering just under 2%. Source material: peripheral blood. The chain uses TRBV6-4 and TRBJ2-1, with 10 bases matching TRBD2. The receptor was derived from a woman aged 55-70 years with COVID-19, enrolled during active disease. DNA of the CDR3: TGTGCCAGCAGTAGGTCCCCAGCGGGGGGGACCTACAATGAGCAGTTCTTC. The encoded protein is CASSRSPAGGTYNEQFF.